The 10 T cell receptor beta chains below were found in one sample sequenced in a study of cytomegalovirus exposure and HLA in healthy donors. Vbeta (60) and Jbeta (13) primers were used in the PCR. Repertoires were generated with immunoSEQ multiplex PCR, while TCRdb's copy carries only in-frame clones and drops some. Of around 130,000 clones listed, 73% are singletons. The sequencing sample was made of PBMCs. These receptors came from a woman in her 40s in good health and CMV-seropositive.

V gene TRBV6-1 combines with J gene TRBJ2-5; D not certain. The CDR3 has 12 residues. V lost 3 bases and J 4 bases, leaving 6 bases between the germline ends. Germline values: CDR1 MNHNS, CDR2 SASEGT. CDR3 residues: CASSDRRETQYF. Written as DNA, the CDR3 is TGTGCCAGCAGTGACAGGCGAGAGACCCAGTACTTC.

V is TRBV7-9 and J is TRBJ2-3, with D hard to call. V lost 4 bases, J lost 9 bases, and 8 bases lay in between. In germline, CDR1 is SEHNR, CDR2 FQNEAQ (reference sequence). CDR3 length: 11 amino acids. CDR3 region: CASSSEWTQYF. Written as DNA, the CDR3 is TGTGCCAGCAGCTCCGAGTGGACGCAGTATTTT.

On this clone itself: The junction and the germline gene differ at one end; a read error may be behind it. The rearrangement uses TRBV7-7 and TRBJ2-5, with 14 bases aligning to TRBD2. CDR1 SSHAT and CDR2 FNYEAQ come from the germline V gene (reference sequence). The CDR3 contains 15 residues. CDR3 amino acids: CASSLRLAGGETQYF. CDR3 coding DNA: TGTGCTAGCAGCTTACGACTAGCGGGAGGGGAGACCCAGTACTTC.

A remark on this clone: Other DNA sequences in this specimen translate into the identical CDR3. V gene TRBV9 combines with J gene TRBJ1-2, with D maybe TRBD1 (5 bases). CDR3 length equals 12 residues. V lost 7 bases, J lost 6 bases, and 13 bases lay in between. The V gene's germline CDR1 is SGDLS and CDR2 YYNGEE. CDR3 protein: CASEGGAHGYTF. The DNA of the CDR3 is TGTGCCAGCGAGGGAGGGGCCCATGGCTACACCTTC. The full variable domain, rest sourced from reference TRBV9 and TRBJ1-2, is DSGVTQTPKHLITATGQRVTLRCSPRSGDLSVYWYQQSLDQGLQFLIQYYNGEERAKGNILERFSAQQFPDLHSELNLSSLELGDSALYFCASEGGAHGYTFGSGTRLTVV.

This clone was found once. The J gene is TRBJ1-1, the V gene TRBV9, with TRBD1 identical over 7 bases. V was pared by 4 bases and J by 5 bases, with 14 bases of the junction left unmatched. CDR3 length equals 16 residues. The germline CDR1 and CDR2 sequences are SGDLS and YYNGEE. In DNA, the CDR3 is TGTGCCAGCAGCCCAGGTAGAGGAATGGACAGGACTGAAGCTTTCTTT. This gives the protein CASSPGRGMDRTEAFF.

This clone has only one observation. The chain couples TRBV18 to TRBJ1-1, with a weak D call TRBD1 (5 bases). Trimming removed 0 bases from V and 0 bases from J, with 11 bases in between. CDR1 and CDR2 (germline): KGHSH, LQKENI. CDR3 length equals 16 residues. Here the CDR3 reads CASSPPGGRVNTEAFF. In DNA form, the CDR3 reads TGTGCCAGCTCACCACCGGGGGGACGGGTGAACACTGAAGCTTTCTTT.

The chain joins TRBV28 to TRBJ1-5, with 12 positions matching TRBD1. There are 18 residues in the CDR3. Trimming took 5 bases from V and 4 from J; bases not matched to a gene: 12. Germline values: CDR1 MDHEN, CDR2 SYDVKM. CDR3 in amino acids: CASSPRRGTGGLNQPQHF. The CDR3 DNA reads TGTGCCAGCAGTCCCCGCCGAGGGACAGGGGGCTTAAATCAGCCCCAGCATTTT.

V gene TRBV5-8 combines with J gene TRBJ1-2, with no clear D. Germline values: CDR1 SGHTS, CDR2 YDEGEE. The CDR3 consists of 13 residues. The V end was cut by 1 base, the J end by 6 bases, with 10 bases between. The CDR3 nucleotides are TGTGCCAGCAGCTTGTTTCCGAGAAATGGCTACACCTTC. This gives the protein CASSLFPRNGYTF.

In regard to this clone: Sequence at one end of the junction differs from germline and may be a read error. The chain has TRBV5-1 and TRBJ2-2, with a tentative D call TRBD1 (5 bases). Germline V CDR1 and CDR2: SGHRS, YFSETQ. The CDR3 spans 16 residues. CDR3 in amino acids: CANSTGPKRGSGELFF. In DNA form, the CDR3 reads TGCGCCAACAGCACCGGCCCGAAAAGGGGAAGCGGGGAGCTGTTTTTT.

The rearrangement uses TRBV29-1 and TRBJ2-7; D is perhaps TRBD1 (6 bases). CDR3 length: 12 amino acids. V was shortened by 3 bases and J by 3 bases, with 9 bases between the two germline ends. Germline loops: CDR1 SQVTM, CDR2 ANQGSEA. Here the CDR3 DNA reads TGCAGCGTTGAGTGGACAGACTACGAGCAGTACTTC. Amino acids: CSVEWTDYEQYF.